These T cell receptor beta chains were read from a single sample in a study of T cell repertoires in cytomegalovirus infection. TCRdb re-derived calls from the reads in MiXCR, one entry per CDR3 protein. Counted here are 740,000 or so distinct CDR3 sequences, 35% occurring once; the ten biggest clones make up more than 2.5%. What was sequenced was PBMCs. These TCRs come from a human donor in good health (CMV status not recorded). Some clones in this sample may be carry-over from other donors' samples. Both conserved end residues are part of each CDR3. Each record gives: clone size, D gene, V gene, CDR3 length, J gene, CDR3 protein, CDR3 DNA. D genes are given only for firm matches. The size of a clone is reported for some rows only, either as once, few or many, or as a class for expanded clones.

>-|TRBD1|TRBV6-6|15|TRBJ1-5
CASSFPGQGNQPQHF
TGTGCCAGCAGTTTCCCCGGACAGGGCAATCAGCCCCAGCATTTT
>few|-|TRBV7-9|17|TRBJ2-5
CASSPPLGREYQETQYF
TGTGCCAGCAGCCCCCCGCTCGGCAGGGAGTACCAAGAGACCCAGTACTTC
>few|TRBD1|TRBV20-1|14|TRBJ2-1
CSASFDRGWDEQFF
TGCAGTGCCTCCTTCGACAGGGGGTGGGATGAGCAGTTCTTC
>-|-|TRBV10-3|12|TRBJ1-2
CAIGTGGGGYTF
TGTGCCATCGGCACCGGGGGCGGGGGCTACACCTTC
>many|-|TRBV7-3|13|TRBJ2-7
CASSLSPGREQYF
TGTGCCAGCAGCTTATCGCCAGGGCGCGAGCAGTACTTC
>-|TRBD1|TRBV6-1|16|TRBJ1-3
CASRWATGADGNTIYF
TGTGCCAGCAGGTGGGCTACAGGGGCGGACGGAAACACCATATATTTT
>-|TRBD2|TRBV27|16|TRBJ2-1
CASSSLTSGNRNEQFF
TGTGCCAGCAGTTCCCTCACTAGCGGGAACCGGAATGAGCAGTTCTTC
>-|-|TRBV7-9|14|TRBJ2-1
CASSTGPTYNEQFF
TGTGCCAGCAGCACAGGGCCGACCTACAATGAGCAGTTCTTC
>-|-|TRBV7-8|17|TRBJ1-6
CASSSGLRGRTNSPLHF
TGTGCCAGCAGCTCCGGTTTGCGGGGGAGGACTAATTCACCCCTCCACTTT
>few|-|TRBV5-6|14|TRBJ2-3
CASSLDQITDTQYF
TGTGCCAGCAGCTTGGACCAGATCACAGATACGCAGTATTTT
>-|-|TRBV4-1|15|TRBJ1-4
CASSQVRGFGEKLFF
TGCGCCAGCAGCCAGGTCAGGGGTTTCGGTGAAAAACTGTTTTTT
>few|TRBD1|TRBV7-6|15|TRBJ2-3
CASSLETGTTDTQYF
TGTGCCAGCAGCTTAGAGACAGGGACCACAGATACGCAGTATTTT
>-|-|TRBV7-8|14|TRBJ2-2
CASSSIQGTGELFF
TGTGCCAGCAGTTCCATACAGGGCACCGGGGAGCTGTTTTTT
>-|TRBD1|TRBV5-1|15|TRBJ2-3
CASSLGQGGPDTQYF
TGCGCCAGCAGCTTGGGACAGGGGGGCCCAGATACGCAGTATTTT
>-|-|TRBV11-3|15|TRBJ1-1
CASSSSGTLNTEAFF
TGTGCCAGCAGCTCCTCAGGCACCTTGAACACTGAAGCTTTCTTT
>-|-|TRBV11-2|10|TRBJ2-1
CASSDGEHFF
TGTGCCAGCAGCGATGGGGAGCATTTCTTC